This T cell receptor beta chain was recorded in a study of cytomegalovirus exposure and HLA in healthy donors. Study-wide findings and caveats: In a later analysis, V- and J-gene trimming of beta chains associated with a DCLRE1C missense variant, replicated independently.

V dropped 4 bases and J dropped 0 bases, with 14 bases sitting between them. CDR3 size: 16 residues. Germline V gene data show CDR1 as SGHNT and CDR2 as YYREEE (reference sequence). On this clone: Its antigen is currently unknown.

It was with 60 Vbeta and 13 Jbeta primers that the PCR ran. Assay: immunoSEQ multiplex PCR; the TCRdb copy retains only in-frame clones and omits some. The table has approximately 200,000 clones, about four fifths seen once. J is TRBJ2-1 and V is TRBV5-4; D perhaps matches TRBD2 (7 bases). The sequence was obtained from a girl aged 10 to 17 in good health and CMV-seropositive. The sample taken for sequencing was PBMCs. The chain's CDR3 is CASSLSGGRSYNEQFF. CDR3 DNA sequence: TGTGCCAGCAGCCTGTCCGGGGGGCGCTCCTACAATGAGCAGTTCTTC.